This T cell receptor (beta chain) emerged from a study of blood T cells in healthy people across ages. Study-level points and caveats: Diversity was estimated from one million T cells, and these estimates were considered underestimates. Lack of knowledge of donor CMV status possibly confounded expanded clonotype changes.

Using a J-beta primer mix together with a sample-barcoded 5' primer, a second PCR was run for about 6 to 12 cycles. TCRdb re-called the 5' RACE reads with MiXCR, one entry per CDR3 protein. In the table there are roughly 1.6 million distinct CDR3 sequences, 30% to 40% of which are singletons. Germline CDR1 reads MNHEY; CDR2 reads SVGAGI. The CDR3 spans 12 residues. V was trimmed by 5 bases and J by 7 bases, leaving 9 bases between them. This clonotype was counted a few times. The target antigen is unknown. A much larger clone is a single base away; this may be a read error. The sequencing sample was made of blood. This chain connects TRBV6-5 to TRBJ2-1; D unclear. The receptor's source is a woman aged 25 to 39 in good health. In DNA, the CDR3 is TGTGCCAGCAGTCCGTTCGGGAATGAGCAGTTCTTC. Protein sequence: CASSPFGNEQFF.